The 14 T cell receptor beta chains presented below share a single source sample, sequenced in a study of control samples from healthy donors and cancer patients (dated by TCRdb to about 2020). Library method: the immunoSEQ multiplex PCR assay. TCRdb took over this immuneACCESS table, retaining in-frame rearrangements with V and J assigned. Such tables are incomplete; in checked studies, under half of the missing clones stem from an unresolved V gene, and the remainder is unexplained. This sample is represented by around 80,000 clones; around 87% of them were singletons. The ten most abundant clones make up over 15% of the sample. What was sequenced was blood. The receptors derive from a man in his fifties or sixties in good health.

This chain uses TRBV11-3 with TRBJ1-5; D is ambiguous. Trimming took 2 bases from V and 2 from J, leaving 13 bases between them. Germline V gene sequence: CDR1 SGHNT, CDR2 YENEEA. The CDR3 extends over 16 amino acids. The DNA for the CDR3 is TGTGCCAGCAGCTTATTGGTGCTCCCCTGCAATCAGCCCCAGCATTTT. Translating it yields CASSLLVLPCNQPQHF.

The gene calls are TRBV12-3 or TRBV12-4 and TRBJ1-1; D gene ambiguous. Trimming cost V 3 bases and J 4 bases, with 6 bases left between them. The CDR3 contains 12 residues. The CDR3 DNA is TGTGCCAGCAGTTTCCGGCCCACTGAAGCTTTCTTT. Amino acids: CASSFRPTEAFF.

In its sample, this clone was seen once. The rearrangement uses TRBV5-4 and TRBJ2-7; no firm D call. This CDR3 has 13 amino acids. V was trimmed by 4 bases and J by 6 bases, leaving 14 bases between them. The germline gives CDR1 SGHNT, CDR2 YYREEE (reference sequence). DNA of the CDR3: TGTGCCAGCAGCCGGCTCGCAAACGGCGAGCAGTACTTC. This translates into CASSRLANGEQYF.

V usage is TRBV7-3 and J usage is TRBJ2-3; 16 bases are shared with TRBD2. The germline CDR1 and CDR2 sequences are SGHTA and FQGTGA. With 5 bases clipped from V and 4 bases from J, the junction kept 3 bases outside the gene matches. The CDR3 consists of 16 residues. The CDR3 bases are TGTGCCAGCAGCAGGGGACTAGCGGGAGGGGCAGATACGCAGTATTTT. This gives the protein CASSRGLAGGADTQYF.

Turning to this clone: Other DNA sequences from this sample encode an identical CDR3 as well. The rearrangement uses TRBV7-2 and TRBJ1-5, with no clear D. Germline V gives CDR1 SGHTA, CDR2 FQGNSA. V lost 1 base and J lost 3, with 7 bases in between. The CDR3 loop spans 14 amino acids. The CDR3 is CASSLGISNQPQHF. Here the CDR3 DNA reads TGTGCCAGCAGCTTAGGGATTTCCAATCAGCCCCAGCATTTT.

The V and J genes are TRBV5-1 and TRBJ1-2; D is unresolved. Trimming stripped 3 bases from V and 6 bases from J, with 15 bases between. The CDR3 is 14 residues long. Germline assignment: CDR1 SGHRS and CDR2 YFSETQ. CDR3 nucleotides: TGCGCCAGCAGCTGGCGGACCACCGTGGATGGCTACACCTTC. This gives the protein CASSWRTTVDGYTF.

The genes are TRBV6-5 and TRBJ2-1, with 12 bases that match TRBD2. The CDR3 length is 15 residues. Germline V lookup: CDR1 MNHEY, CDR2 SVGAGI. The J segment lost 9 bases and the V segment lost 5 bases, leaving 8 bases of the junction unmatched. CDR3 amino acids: CASSRTSGVLGEQFF. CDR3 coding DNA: TGTGCCAGCAGTCGGACTAGCGGGGTATTGGGTGAGCAGTTCTTC.

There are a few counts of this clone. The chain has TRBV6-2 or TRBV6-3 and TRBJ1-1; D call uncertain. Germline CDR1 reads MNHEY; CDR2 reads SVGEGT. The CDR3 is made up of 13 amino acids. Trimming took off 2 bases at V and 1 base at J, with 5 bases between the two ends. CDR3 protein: CASSYLQNTEAFF. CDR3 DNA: TGTGCCAGCAGTTACCTCCAGAACACTGAAGCTTTCTTT.

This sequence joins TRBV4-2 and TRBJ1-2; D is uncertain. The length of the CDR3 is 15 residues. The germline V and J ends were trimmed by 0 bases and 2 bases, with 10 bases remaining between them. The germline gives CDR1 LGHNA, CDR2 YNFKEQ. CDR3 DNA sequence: TGTGCCAGCAGCCAAGATCTACAGCGGAACTATGGCTACACCTTC. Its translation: CASSQDLQRNYGYTF.

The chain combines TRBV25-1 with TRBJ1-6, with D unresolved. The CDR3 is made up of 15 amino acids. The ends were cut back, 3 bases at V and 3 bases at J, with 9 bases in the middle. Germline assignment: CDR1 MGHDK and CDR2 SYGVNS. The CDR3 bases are TGTGCCAGCAGTGACCGCAAGGGCTATAATTCACCCCTCCACTTT. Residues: CASSDRKGYNSPLHF.

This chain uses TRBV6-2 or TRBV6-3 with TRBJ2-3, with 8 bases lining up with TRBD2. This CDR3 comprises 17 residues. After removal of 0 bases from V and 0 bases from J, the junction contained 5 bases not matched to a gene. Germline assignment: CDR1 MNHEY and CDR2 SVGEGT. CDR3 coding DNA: TGTGCCAGCAGTTACTCACCGGGGGGGACAAGCACAGATACGCAGTATTTT. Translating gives CASSYSPGGTSTDTQYF.

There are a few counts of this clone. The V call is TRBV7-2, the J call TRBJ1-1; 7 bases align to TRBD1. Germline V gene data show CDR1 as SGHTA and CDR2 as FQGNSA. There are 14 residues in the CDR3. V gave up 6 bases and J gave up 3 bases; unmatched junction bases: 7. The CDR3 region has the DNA TGTGCCAGCAGTTACAGGGGCAGGGACACTGAAGCTTTCTTT. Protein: CASSYRGRDTEAFF.

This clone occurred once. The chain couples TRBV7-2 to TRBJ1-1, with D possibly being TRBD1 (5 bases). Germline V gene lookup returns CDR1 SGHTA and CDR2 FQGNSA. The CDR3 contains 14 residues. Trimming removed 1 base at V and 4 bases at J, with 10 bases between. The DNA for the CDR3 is TGTGCCAGCAGCTTAGAGGGAGGGGTCACTGAAGCTTTCTTT. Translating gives CASSLEGGVTEAFF.

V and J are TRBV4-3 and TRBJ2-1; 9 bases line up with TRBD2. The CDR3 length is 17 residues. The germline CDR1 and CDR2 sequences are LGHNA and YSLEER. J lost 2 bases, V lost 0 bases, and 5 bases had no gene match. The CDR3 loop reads CASSQDRRGGAYNEQFF. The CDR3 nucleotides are TGCGCCAGCAGCCAAGATCGTCGCGGGGGGGCCTACAATGAGCAGTTCTTC.